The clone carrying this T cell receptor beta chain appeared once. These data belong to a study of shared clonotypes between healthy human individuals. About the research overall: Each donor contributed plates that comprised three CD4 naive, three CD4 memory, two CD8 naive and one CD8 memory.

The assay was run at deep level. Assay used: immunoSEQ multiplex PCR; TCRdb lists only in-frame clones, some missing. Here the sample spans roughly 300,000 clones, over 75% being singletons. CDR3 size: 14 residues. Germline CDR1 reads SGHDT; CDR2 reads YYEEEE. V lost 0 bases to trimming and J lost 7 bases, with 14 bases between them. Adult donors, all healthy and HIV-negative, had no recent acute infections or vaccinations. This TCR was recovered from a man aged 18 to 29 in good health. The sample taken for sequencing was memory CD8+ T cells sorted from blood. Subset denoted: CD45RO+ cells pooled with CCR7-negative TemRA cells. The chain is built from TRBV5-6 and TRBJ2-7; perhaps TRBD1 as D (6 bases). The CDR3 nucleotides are TGTGCCAGCAGCTTGGACAGGGTGGACTTGGAGCAGTACTTC. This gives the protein CASSLDRVDLEQYF.